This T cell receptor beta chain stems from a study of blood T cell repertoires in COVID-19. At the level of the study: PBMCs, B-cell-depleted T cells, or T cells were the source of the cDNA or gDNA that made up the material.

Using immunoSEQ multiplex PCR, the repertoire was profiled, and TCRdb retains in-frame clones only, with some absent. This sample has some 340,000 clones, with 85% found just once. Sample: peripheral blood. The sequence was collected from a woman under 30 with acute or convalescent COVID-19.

CDR3 loop: CASSQDSRPGGYTF. The CDR3 coding sequence is TGTGCCAGCAGCCAAGATTCGAGGCCGGGAGGCTACACCTTC. The chain employs TRBV3-1 (or the pseudogene TRBV3-2) and TRBJ1-2; no firm D call. Germline-derived CDR1 and CDR2 are LGHDT and YNNKEL (reference sequence). This CDR3 is built from 14 residues. The ends were cut back, 0 bases at V and 8 bases at J, with 13 bases in the middle.